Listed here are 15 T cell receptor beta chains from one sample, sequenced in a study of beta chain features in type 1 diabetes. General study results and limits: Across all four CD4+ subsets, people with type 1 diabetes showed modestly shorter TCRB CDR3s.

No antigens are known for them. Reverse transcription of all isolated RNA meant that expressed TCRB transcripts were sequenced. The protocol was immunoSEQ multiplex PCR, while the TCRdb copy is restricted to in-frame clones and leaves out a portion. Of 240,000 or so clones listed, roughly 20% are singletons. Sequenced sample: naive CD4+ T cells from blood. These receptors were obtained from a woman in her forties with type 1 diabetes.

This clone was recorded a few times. This CDR3 is CASSFTAESFYEQYF. As DNA, the CDR3 is TGTGCCAGCAGCTTCACAGCTGAATCCTTCTACGAGCAGTACTTC. The genes are TRBV7-2 and TRBJ2-7; no reliable D call. This CDR3 region has 15 residues. Trimming removed 3 bases from V and 3 bases from J, with 15 bases in between. Germline-derived CDR1 and CDR2 are SGHTA and FQGNSA.

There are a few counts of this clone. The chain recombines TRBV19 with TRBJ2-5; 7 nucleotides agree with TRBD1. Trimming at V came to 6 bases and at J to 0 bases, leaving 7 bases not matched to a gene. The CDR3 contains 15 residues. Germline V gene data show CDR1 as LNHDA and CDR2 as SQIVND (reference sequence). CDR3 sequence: CASSAGTDHQETQYF. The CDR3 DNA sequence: TGTGCCAGTAGCGCCGGGACAGACCACCAAGAGACCCAGTACTTC.

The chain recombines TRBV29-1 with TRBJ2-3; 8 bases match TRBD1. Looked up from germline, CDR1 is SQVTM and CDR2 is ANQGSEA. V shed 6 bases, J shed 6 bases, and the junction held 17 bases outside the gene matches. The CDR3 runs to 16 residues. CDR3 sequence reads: CSVDEGGTGLVDTQYF. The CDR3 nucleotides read TGCAGCGTGGACGAAGGCGGGACAGGTTTGGTGGATACGCAGTATTTT.

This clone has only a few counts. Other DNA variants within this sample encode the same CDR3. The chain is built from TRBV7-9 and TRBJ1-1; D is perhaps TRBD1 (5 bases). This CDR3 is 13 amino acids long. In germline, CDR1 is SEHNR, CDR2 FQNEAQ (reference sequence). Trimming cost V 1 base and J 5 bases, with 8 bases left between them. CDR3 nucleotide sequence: TGTGCCAGCAGCTTAGGGGGGGGAACTGAAGCTTTCTTT. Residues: CASSLGGGTEAFF.

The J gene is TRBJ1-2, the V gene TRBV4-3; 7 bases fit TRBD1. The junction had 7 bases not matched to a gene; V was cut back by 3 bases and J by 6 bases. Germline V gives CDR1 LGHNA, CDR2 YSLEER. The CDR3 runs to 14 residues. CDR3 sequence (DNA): TGCGCCAGCAGCCAGACTGACAGGGCGGATGGCTACACCTTC. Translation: CASSQTDRADGYTF.

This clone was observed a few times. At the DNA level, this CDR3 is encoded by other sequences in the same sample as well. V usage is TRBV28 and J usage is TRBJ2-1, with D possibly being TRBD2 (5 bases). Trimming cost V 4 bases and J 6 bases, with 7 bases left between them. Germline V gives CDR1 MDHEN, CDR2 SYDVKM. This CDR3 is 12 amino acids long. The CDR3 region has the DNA TGTGCCAGCAGTTCCCGGGGCAATGAGCAGTTCTTC. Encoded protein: CASSSRGNEQFF.

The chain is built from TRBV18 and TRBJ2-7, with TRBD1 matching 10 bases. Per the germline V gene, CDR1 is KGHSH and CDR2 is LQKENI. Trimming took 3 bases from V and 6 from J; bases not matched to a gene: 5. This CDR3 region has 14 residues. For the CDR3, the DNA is TGTGCCAGCTCACCTGACAGGGGGCTTAGCGAGCAGTACTTC. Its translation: CASSPDRGLSEQYF.

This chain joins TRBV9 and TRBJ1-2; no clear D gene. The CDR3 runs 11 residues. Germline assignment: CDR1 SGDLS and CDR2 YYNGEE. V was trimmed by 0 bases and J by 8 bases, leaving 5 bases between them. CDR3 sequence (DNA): TGTGCCAGCAGCGTAGGGGCCGGCTACACCTTC. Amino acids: CASSVGAGYTF. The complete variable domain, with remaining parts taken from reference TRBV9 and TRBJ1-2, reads DSGVTQTPKHLITATGQRVTLRCSPRSGDLSVYWYQQSLDQGLQFLIQYYNGEERAKGNILERFSAQQFPDLHSELNLSSLELGDSALYFCASSVGAGYTFGSGTRLTVV.

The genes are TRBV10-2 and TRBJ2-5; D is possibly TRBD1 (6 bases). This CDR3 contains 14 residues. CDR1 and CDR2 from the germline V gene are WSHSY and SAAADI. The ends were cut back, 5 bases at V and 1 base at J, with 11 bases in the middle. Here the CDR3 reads CASSNRDIQETQYF. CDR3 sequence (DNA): TGCGCCAGCAGTAACCGGGACATCCAAGAGACCCAGTACTTC.

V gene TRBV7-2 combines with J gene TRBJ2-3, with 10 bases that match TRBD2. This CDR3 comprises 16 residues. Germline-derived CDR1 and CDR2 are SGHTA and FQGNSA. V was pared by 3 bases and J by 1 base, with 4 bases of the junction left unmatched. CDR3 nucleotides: TGTGCCAGCAGCTTCCTAGCGGGGGTGGGCACAGATACGCAGTATTTT. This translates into CASSFLAGVGTDTQYF.

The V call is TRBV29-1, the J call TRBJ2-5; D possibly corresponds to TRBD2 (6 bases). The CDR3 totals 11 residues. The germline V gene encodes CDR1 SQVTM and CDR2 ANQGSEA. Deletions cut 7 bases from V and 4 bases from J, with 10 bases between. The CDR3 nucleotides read TGCAGCGGTGGGACTGGAGAGACCCAGTACTTC. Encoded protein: CSGGTGETQYF.

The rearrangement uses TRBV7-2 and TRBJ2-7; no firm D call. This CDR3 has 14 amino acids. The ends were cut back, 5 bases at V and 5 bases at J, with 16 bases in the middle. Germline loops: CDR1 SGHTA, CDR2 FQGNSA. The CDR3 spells CASSVGRGADEQYF. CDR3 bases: TGTGCCAGCAGCGTTGGGCGTGGCGCCGACGAGCAGTACTTC.

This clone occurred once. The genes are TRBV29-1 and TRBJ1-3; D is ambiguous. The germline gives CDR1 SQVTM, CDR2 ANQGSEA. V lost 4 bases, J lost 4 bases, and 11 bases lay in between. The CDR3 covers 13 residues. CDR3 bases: TGCAGCGTTGGGGAAGCGGGGGGAAACACCATATATTTT. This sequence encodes CSVGEAGGNTIYF.

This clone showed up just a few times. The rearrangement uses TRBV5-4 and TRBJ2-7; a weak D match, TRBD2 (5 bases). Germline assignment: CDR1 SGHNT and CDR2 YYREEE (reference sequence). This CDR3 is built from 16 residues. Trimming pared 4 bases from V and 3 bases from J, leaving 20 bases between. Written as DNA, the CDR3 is TGTGCCAGCAGCCGCACCCCCGGGGAGTCGGGCTACGAGCAGTACTTC. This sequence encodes CASSRTPGESGYEQYF.

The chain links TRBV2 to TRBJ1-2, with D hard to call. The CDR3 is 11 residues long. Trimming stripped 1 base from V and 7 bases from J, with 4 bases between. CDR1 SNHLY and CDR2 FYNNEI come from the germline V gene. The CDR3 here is CASSEGPGYTF. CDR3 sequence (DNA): TGTGCCAGCAGTGAAGGGCCTGGCTACACCTTC.